The 7 T cell receptor beta chains below were found in one sample sequenced in a study of CD8 T cells in Susac syndrome. Reverse transcription used roughly 0.5 to 1 ug RNA and random hexamers. TCRdb fed the immunoSEQ multiplex PCR reads into MiXCR, producing one record per CDR3 protein. The table records about 200,000 distinct CDR3 sequences, more than 90% of them present only once. Source material: CD4+ T cells from PBMCs. The source is a human donor with multiple sclerosis.

In DNA form, the CDR3 reads TGTGCCAGCAGCATTGACAGGTTCAGCCACGAGCAGTACTTC. Encoded protein: CASSIDRFSHEQYF. This chain connects TRBV7-3 to TRBJ2-7; D is possibly TRBD1 (6 bases). The CDR3 runs to 14 residues. The germline V and J ends were trimmed by 5 bases and 5 bases, with 16 bases remaining between them. Germline lookup yields CDR1 SGHTA and CDR2 FQGTGA.

This sequence joins TRBV29-1 and TRBJ2-3, with no clear D. CDR3 length: 14 residues. Germline CDR1 SQVTM, CDR2 ANQGSEA. The ends were cut back, 5 bases at V and 0 bases at J, with 12 bases in the middle. The CDR3 here is CSVLGFSSTDTQYF. The CDR3 nucleotides read TGCAGCGTTCTTGGATTTTCTAGCACAGATACGCAGTATTTT.

The chain couples TRBV11-2 to TRBJ2-7; 7 positions agree with TRBD1. Germline trimming cut 5 bases from V and 1 base from J; bases unmatched to any gene: 8. This CDR3 contains 15 residues. Germline-derived CDR1 and CDR2 are SGHAT and FQNNGV. The CDR3 is CASSLSGTDSYEQYF. CDR3 bases: TGTGCCAGCAGCCTTTCCGGGACAGATTCCTACGAGCAGTACTTC.

This CDR3 is CAIRARDSPEDEQFF. CDR3 nucleotide sequence: TGTGCCATCAGGGCTCGCGACAGTCCAGAAGATGAGCAGTTCTTC. The chain links TRBV10-3 to TRBJ2-1; perhaps TRBD1 as D (5 bases). The CDR3 sequence is 15 residues long. CDR1 ENHRY and CDR2 SYGVKD come from the germline V gene. V was shortened by 6 bases and J by 8 bases, with 20 bases between the two germline ends.

The CDR3 sequence: CASSSWTASETQYF. Written as DNA, the CDR3 is TGTGCCAGCAGTTCTTGGACTGCCTCGGAGACCCAGTACTTC. V is TRBV27 and J is TRBJ2-5; D is perhaps TRBD2 (5 bases). V dropped 4 bases and J dropped 5 bases, with 14 bases sitting between them. There are 14 residues in the CDR3. In germline, CDR1 is MNHEY, CDR2 SMNVEV (reference sequence).

The chain has TRBV29-1 and TRBJ2-7; perhaps TRBD2 as D (5 bases). This CDR3 contains 12 residues. With 5 bases removed from V and 3 bases from J, the gap between germline ends came to 11 bases. Germline V gene sequence: CDR1 SQVTM, CDR2 ANQGSEA. The CDR3 DNA reads as TGCAGCGTTCGGGGTGACTTCTACGAGCAGTACTTC. It specifies CSVRGDFYEQYF.

The rearrangement uses TRBV6-5 and TRBJ2-4; D is ambiguous. V lost 2 bases to trimming and J lost 0 bases, with 8 bases between them. The germline V gene encodes CDR1 MNHEY and CDR2 SVGAGI. The CDR3 extends over 15 amino acids. The CDR3 DNA is TGTGCCAGCAGTTACATGGTAGGAGCCAAAAACATTCAGTACTTC. As protein: CASSYMVGAKNIQYF.